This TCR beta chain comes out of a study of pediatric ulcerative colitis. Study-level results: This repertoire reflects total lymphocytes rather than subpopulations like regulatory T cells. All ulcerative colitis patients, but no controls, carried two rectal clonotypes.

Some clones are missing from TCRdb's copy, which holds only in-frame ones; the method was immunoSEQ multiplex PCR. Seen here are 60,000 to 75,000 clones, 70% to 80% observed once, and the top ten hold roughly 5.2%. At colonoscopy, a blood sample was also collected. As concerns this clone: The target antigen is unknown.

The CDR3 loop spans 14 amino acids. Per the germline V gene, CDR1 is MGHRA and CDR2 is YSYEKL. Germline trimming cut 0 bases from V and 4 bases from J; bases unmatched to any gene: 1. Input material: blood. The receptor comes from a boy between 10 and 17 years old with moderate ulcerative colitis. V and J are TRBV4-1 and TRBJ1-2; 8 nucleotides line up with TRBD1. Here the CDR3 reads CASSQEGTGYGYTF. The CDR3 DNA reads TGCGCCAGCAGCCAAGAGGGGACAGGCTATGGCTACACCTTC.